This T cell receptor (beta chain) was obtained from a study of cytomegalovirus exposure and HLA in healthy donors. There are 12 residues in the CDR3. Germline lookup yields CDR1 SGHDT and CDR2 YYEEEE. Researchers ran the PCR with 60 Vbeta and 13 Jbeta primers. The authors' processing: Among the unique TCR beta chains that a later analysis counted, 70 million to 85 million in all, roughly 11 million were shared. Sequencing was performed with immunoSEQ multiplex PCR; in TCRdb, only in-frame clones are kept and a portion is missing. D and trimming come from the DNA, and the V and J calls and clone size come from that table. The sample carries around 190,000 clones, about 78% recorded once.

This TCR derives from a woman aged 30 to 39 in good health and CMV-seronegative. The rearrangement links TRBV5-6 to TRBJ2-5, with D perhaps TRBD1 (5 bases). Near its end, the DNA agrees better with TRBJ2-7, so the J call may be wrong. The sample was PBMCs. The chain's CDR3 is CASSRTSYEQYF. DNA of the CDR3: TGTGCCAGCAGCAGGACATCCTACGAGCAGTACTTC.